The table lists the clone carrying this TCR beta chain with many counts. The antigen remains unidentified. CDR1 is LNHDA and CDR2 is SQIVND in the germline V gene (reference sequence). Unmatched junction bases numbered 13, after V lost 6 bases and J lost 5 bases. This CDR3 contains 15 residues. The data were taken from a study of identical twins. Whole-study findings and limits: Excess sharing between twins was weaker in beta out-of-frame sequences. Interpretation of the results relied on cross-sectional statistical analysis and not on following the same donors.

TCRdb re-derived calls from the 5' RACE reads in MiXCR, one entry per CDR3 protein. The sample shows 200,000 to 300,000 distinct CDR3 sequences, 10% to 13% of them seen only once. The chain carries TRBV19 and TRBJ2-7, with TRBD2 identical over 7 bases. The sequenced material came from memory T cells sorted from blood. The sequence was collected from a man aged 50-60 years in good health. The CDR3 DNA sequence: TGTGCCAGTAGGAAAGTGGCTAGCGGTTGGAACGAGCAGTACTTC. This gives the protein CASRKVASGWNEQYF.